The clone carrying this T cell receptor beta chain is deemed medium-sized (0.01 to 0.1%). Original data processing: Cell counts per sample came from amplifying reference gene primers. Libraries were prepared by immunoSEQ multiplex PCR; TCRdb keeps only in-frame clonotypes and omits some of them. V and J calls and clone size are copied from that table; D and trimming were computed from the DNA. Here the sample spans roughly 40,000 clones, around 90% being singletons. The data were taken from a study of blood T cell repertoires in COVID-19. Overall study: Acute and convalescent COVID-19 samples came from the United States, Italy and Spain. T cells, B-cell-depleted T cells, or PBMCs supplied cDNA or gDNA.

V lost 3 bases and J lost 3, with 20 bases in between. The CDR3 totals 18 residues. Germline CDR1 is LNHDA and CDR2 is SQIVND (reference sequence). The source is a woman in her seventies with acute or convalescent COVID-19. Sequencing was done on a sample of peripheral blood. The chain carries TRBV19 and TRBJ1-4; D might be TRBD1 (6 bases). CDR3 amino acids: CASSIGTGTGTSNEKLFF. CDR3 DNA sequence: TGTGCCAGTAGTATCGGGACCGGCACCGGGACATCTAATGAAAAACTGTTTTTT.